This record concerns one T cell receptor beta chain sequence. It lacks a known antigen. No much larger clone is present one base from it, and per-base qualities are unavailable. The entry originates in a study of blood T cell repertoires in COVID-19 (TCRdb year 2020). As for the study more broadly: Samples covering the acute and convalescent phases of COVID-19 were provided by collaborators in the United States, Italy and Spain. Deeply sampled blood TCRbeta repertoires from subjects exposed to, actively infected with, or recovered from COVID-19 were included in the dataset. The repertoires were released in a freely available public database intended as a resource for research on the immune response to SARS-CoV-2. Sample metadata almost always included a de-identified subject ID, COVID-19 status, age in years and sex. Samples were obtained from the ongoing ImmuneRACE study (first 160 participants) and from over 1,000 subjects provided by 6 global collaborators. HLA class I and class II types, where available, came from metadata supplied by the sample provider rather than from assay-based typing. The material from the prospective study consisted of cDNA or gDNA derived from T cells, B-cell-depleted T cells, or PBMCs. Study-level results and caveats: The quantity of clinical and demographic metadata differed by source and by participant and was supplied without curation.

TCRbeta CDR3 regions were amplified from genomic DNA using the immunoSEQ Assay, a bias-controlled multiplex PCR. The authors' pipeline ran thus. Nucleated cell counts per sample were estimated from amplification of reference gene primers within the assay. Sequence reads were collapsed and filtered to measure the absolute abundance of every unique TCRbeta CDR3 rearrangement. Productive Simpson clonality was computed per sample as the square root of Simpson's diversity index over productive rearrangements. This immuneACCESS table, as held by TCRdb, lists in-frame sequences with V and J called but not all clones. Of the missing ones, under half trace to an unresolved V gene in checked studies; the others have no known cause. V and J calls and clone size are as listed in that table; D and trimming were resolved from the DNA. This sample lists around 320,000 clones; roughly 90% were detected once. In total, the top ten clones hold around 3.9% of the sample.

The CDR3 runs 16 residues from the cysteine to the phenylalanine. Just CDR3 DNA is preserved here, 48 bases in frame from base 1. CDR1 is given as SGHNT and CDR2 as YYREEE, both from the germline V gene (reference sequence). Ends trimmed: V by 0 bases, J by 3 bases; bases unmatched to a gene: 6. Participants in the prospective study were enrolled through a virtual design, were aged roughly 18 to 90 years, and lived in some 24 United States geographic areas. Cohort assignment in the prospective study relied on participant-reported clinical history from a screening survey and a study questionnaire. A participant counted as exposed if, within 2 weeks of entering the study, that participant had been in contact with someone who had a PCR-confirmed or clinician-diagnosed COVID-19 case. In the prospective study, whole blood, serum and a nasopharyngeal or oropharyngeal swab were collected from each participant by mobile phlebotomists. Participants in the prospective study had the option to provide additional blood draws and questionnaires over a roughly two-month period. Prospective study blood samples were shipped either frozen or at room temperature before DNA extraction.

The sequence was collected from a woman between 25 and 40 years old who had been exposed to COVID-19. The receptor chain draws on TRBV5-4 and TRBJ2-5; TRBD2 matches 9 bases in the middle. The specimen sequenced was PBMCs or T cells enriched from blood (not recorded which). The CDR3 protein: CASSLALSGGKETQYF. The bases read TGTGCCAGCAGCTTGGCTCTTAGCGGGGGCAAAGAGACCCAGTACTTC.